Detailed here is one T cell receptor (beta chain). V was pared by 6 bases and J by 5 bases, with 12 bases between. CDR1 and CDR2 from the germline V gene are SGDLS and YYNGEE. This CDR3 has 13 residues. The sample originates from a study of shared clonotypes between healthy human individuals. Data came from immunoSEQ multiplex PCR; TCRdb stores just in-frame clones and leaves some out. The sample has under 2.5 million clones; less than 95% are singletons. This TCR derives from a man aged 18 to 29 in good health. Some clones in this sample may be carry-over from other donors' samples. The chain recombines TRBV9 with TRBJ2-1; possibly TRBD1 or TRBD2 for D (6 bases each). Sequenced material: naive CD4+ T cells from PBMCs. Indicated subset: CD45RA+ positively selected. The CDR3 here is CASTGGLHNEQFF. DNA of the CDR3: TGTGCCAGCACCGGGGGCCTTCACAATGAGCAGTTCTTC.